This is a list of T cell receptor beta chains from one sample in a study of shared clonotypes between healthy human individuals. Libraries were prepared by immunoSEQ multiplex PCR; TCRdb keeps only in-frame clonotypes and omits some of them. Of millions of clones listed, roughly 93% are singletons. The sequencing input was naive CD4+ T cells from PBMCs. All receptors come from a man in his late teens or twenties in good health. Some clones in this sample may be carry-over from other donors' samples. CDR3s include the opening cysteine and the closing phenylalanine or tryptophan. The order of the fields is V gene, J gene, clone size, D gene, CDR3 protein, CDR3 DNA. The D gene is left open where the match is weak. Size values are once, few and many counts, or a class for expanded clones, and some rows have none.

>TRBV5-4|TRBJ2-5|once|NA
CASSSQPAEETQYF
TGTGCCAGCAGCTCACAGCCCGCGGAAGAGACCCAGTACTTC
>TRBV7-2|TRBJ1-5|NA|NA
CASSTSRDNQPQHF
TGTGCCAGCAGCACATCGCGGGATAATCAGCCCCAGCATTTT
>TRBV28|TRBJ1-5|NA|NA
CASRGVSNQPQHF
TGTGCCAGCAGGGGTGTTAGCAATCAGCCCCAGCATTTT
>TRBV2|TRBJ1-2|NA|NA
CASSERVSDYGYTF
TGTGCCAGCAGTGAAAGGGTCTCGGACTATGGCTACACCTTC
>TRBV6-6|TRBJ2-1|NA|NA
CASSIIRGVDEQFF
TGTGCCAGCAGCATTATTCGAGGGGTGGATGAGCAGTTCTTC
>TRBV19|TRBJ1-5|NA|NA
CASRTPGGGPQHF
TGTGCCAGTAGAACACCGGGGGGCGGGCCCCAGCATTTT
>TRBV29-1|TRBJ1-1|NA|NA
CSVEVRAAVTEAFF
TGCAGCGTTGAAGTCAGGGCCGCCGTCACTGAAGCTTTCTTT
>TRBV25-1|TRBJ1-5|few|NA
CASSSRAEGQPQHF
TGTGCCAGCAGTTCCAGGGCGGAGGGGCAGCCCCAGCATTTT
>TRBV9|TRBJ2-5|once|TRBD2
CASSYREGGGETQYF
TGTGCCAGCAGCTACAGGGAAGGCGGGGGGGAGACCCAGTACTTC
>TRBV6-5|TRBJ2-4|NA|NA
CASRGSLAKNIQYF
TGTGCCAGCAGGGGTTCCTTAGCCAAAAACATTCAGTACTTC
>TRBV7-8|TRBJ2-5|NA|TRBD1
CASSSLTGTGGVVETQYF
TGTGCCAGCAGCTCGCTAACCGGGACAGGGGGAGTTGTAGAGACCCAGTACTTC